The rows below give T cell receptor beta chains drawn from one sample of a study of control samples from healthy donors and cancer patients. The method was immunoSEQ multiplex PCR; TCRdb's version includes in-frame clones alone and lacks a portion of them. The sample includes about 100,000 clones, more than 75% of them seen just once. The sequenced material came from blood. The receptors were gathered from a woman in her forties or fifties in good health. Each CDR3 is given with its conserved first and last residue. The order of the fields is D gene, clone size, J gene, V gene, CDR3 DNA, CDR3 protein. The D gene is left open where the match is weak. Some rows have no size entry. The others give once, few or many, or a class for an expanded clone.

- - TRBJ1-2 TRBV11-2 TGTGCCAGCAGCTTGAACTATGGCTACACCTTC CASSLNYGYTF
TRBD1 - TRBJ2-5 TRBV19 TGTGCCAGTAGTTTCGGACAGGGAATCCAAGAGACCCAGTACTTC CASSFGQGIQETQYF
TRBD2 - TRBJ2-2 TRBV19 TGTGCCAGTAGTGAAGCGGGAGGTTCGGCCGGGGAGCTGTTTTTT CASSEAGGSAGELFF
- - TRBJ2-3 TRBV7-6 TGTGCCAGCAGCTTAAAGGCTCGGACATCCCGGGGAGGCACAGATACGCAGTATTTT CASSLKARTSRGGTDTQYF
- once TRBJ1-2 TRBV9 TGTGCCAGCAGCGTATCGGCCACAGATAACTATGGCTACACCTTC CASSVSATDNYGYTF
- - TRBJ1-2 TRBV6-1 TGTGCCAGCAGTGAAAGGGGGGAGGGGGAAGATGGCTACACCTTC CASSERGEGEDGYTF
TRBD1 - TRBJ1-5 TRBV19 TGTGCCAGTGGACGAGAGGGGACAGCGATTCAGCCCCAGCATTTT CASGREGTAIQPQHF
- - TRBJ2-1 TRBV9 TGTGCCAGCAGCGCATTGCTAGGGAGTGAGCAGTTCTTC CASSALLGSEQFF
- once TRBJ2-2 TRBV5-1 TGCGCCAGCAGCTTGATACCCGACACCGGGGAGCTGTTTTTT CASSLIPDTGELFF
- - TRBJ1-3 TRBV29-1 TGCAGCGTCACCCTGGACGCTGGAAACACCATATATTTT CSVTLDAGNTIYF
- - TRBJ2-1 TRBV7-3 TGTGCCAGCAGCTTAAATCAGGGCGGCTACAATGAGCAGTTCTTC CASSLNQGGYNEQFF
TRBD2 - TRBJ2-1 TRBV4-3 TGCGCCAGCAGCCAAGGTTTGAGCGGGAGAGACTACAATGAGCAGTTCTTC CASSQGLSGRDYNEQFF
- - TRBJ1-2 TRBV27 TGTGCCAGCAGTTTAGAGGGAGGGGGGGGCGAAATCTATGGCTACACCTTC CASSLEGGGGEIYGYTF
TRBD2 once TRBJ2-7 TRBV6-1 TGTGCCAGCAGTGATCCGGGAGCGGGGGGGCCGACCTACGAGCAGTACTTC CASSDPGAGGPTYEQYF
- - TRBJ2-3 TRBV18 TGTGCCAGCTCACCGCCAATTCAGGGACGCCGCGCTAGCACAGATACGCAGTATTTT CASSPPIQGRRASTDTQYF
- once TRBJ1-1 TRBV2 TGTGCCAGCAGCGAGGACAGTGAAGCTTTCTTT CASSEDSEAFF
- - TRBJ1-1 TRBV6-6 TGTGCCAGCAGTTACTCCGGCTTGATGAACACTGAAGCTTTCTTT CASSYSGLMNTEAFF
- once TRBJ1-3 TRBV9 TGTGCCAGCAGCGTACAGGGGACCCTCTCTGGAAACACCATATATTTT CASSVQGTLSGNTIYF
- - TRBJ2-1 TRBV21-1 TGTGCCAGCAGCCAACCTAAGACTAGCGGGAGGACGGGGAGCTCCTACAATGAGCAGTTCTTC CASSQPKTSGRTGSSYNEQFF
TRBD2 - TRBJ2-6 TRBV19 TGTGCCAGTAGTTCTATTCCTCGGGACTATTTCTCTGGGGCCAACGTCCTGACTTTC CASSSIPRDYFSGANVLTF
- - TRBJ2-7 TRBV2 TGTGCCAGCAGTGAAATTGGGGGGAACGAGCAGTACTTC CASSEIGGNEQYF
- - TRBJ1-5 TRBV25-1 TGTGCCAGCAGTCCCTCTGAGTTCGGCAATCAGCCCCAGCATTTT CASSPSEFGNQPQHF
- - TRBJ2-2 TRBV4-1 TGCGCCAGCAGCCAACATAGAACAGGGCACACCGGGGAGCTGTTTTTT CASSQHRTGHTGELFF